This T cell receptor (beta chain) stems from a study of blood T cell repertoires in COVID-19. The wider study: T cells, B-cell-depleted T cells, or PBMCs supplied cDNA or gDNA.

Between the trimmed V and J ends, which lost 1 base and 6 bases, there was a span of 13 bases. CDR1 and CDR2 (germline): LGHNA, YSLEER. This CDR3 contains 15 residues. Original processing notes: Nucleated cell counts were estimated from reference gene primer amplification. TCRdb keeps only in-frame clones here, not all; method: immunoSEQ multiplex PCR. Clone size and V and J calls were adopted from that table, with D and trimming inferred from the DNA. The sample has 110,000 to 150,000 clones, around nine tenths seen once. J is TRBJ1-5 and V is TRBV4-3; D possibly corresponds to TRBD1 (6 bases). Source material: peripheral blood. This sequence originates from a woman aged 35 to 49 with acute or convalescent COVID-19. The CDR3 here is CASSQGRGALQPQHF. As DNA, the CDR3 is TGCGCCAGCAGCCAAGGTCGGGGGGCCCTTCAGCCCCAGCATTTT.